These T cell receptor beta chains were read from a single sample in a study of OX40 agonist ivuxolimab in advanced cancers. TCRdb's table, derived via immunoSEQ multiplex PCR, lists solely in-frame clones and lacks some. This sample has tens of thousands of clones, with roughly nine tenths found just once. Sequencing was performed on CD4+ or CD8+ T cells sorted from blood, taken in a trial of the OX40 agonist ivuxolimab. These receptors all stem from an adult with an advanced solid tumor such as melanoma, head and neck, liver or kidney cancer. CDR3s include the opening cysteine and the closing phenylalanine or tryptophan. Where a row states a size, it is once, few, many or the class of an expanded clone; other rows omit it.

j_gene | abundance | v_gene | CDR3aa
TRBJ1-6 | NA | TRBV11-2 | CASSFRRRDSPLHF
TRBJ2-5 | NA | TRBV5-1 | CASSSGLAGGETQYF
TRBJ1-1 | NA | TRBV28 | CASSPPAGGNTEAFF
TRBJ1-1 | once | TRBV5-1 | CASSRAGRLGTEAFF
TRBJ2-7 | NA | TRBV5-1 | CASSLGGTGAYEQYF
TRBJ2-7 | few | TRBV9 | CASSVGAGEAGEQYF
TRBJ2-5 | NA | TRBV5-4 | CASSLSRETQYF
TRBJ2-2 | NA | TRBV6-5 | CASSYSRRGPGELFF
TRBJ1-2 | NA | TRBV28 | CASSSNGGPGYTF
TRBJ1-1 | NA | TRBV6-5 | CASSYQAGVNTEAFF
TRBJ2-3 | once | TRBV5-1 | CASSQRGGQGTQYF
TRBJ1-1 | NA | TRBV5-1 | CASSPGGGVNTEAFF
TRBJ2-7 | NA | TRBV5-4 | CASRPTVLDDEQYF
TRBJ1-5 | NA | TRBV19 | CASSSNRGFGNQPQHF
TRBJ2-5 | once | TRBV9 | CASSVRDEETQYF
TRBJ2-7 | NA | TRBV2 | CAGRPYRAPYEQYF
TRBJ2-2 | NA | TRBV19 | CASSIRLQSTGELFF
TRBJ1-2 | NA | TRBV5-1 | CASSPDIGYGYTF
TRBJ2-7 | NA | TRBV5-4 | CASRGPGTAESYEQYF
TRBJ1-1 | once | TRBV18 | CASSPYPGTGFNTEAFF
TRBJ2-3 | NA | TRBV5-1 | CASSRGLAGETDTQYF
TRBJ1-4 | NA | TRBV6-6 | CASSYSSWEKLFF
TRBJ2-5 | NA | TRBV5-1 | CASSSQGAQTQYF
TRBJ1-5 | NA | TRBV2 | CASSWDTAGQPQHF
TRBJ2-7 | few | TRBV19 | CASSTTSGSYEQYF
TRBJ1-2 | NA | TRBV18 | CASSLPSTDYYGYTF
TRBJ2-2 | NA | TRBV11-2 | CASSRDRGRTGELFF
TRBJ2-5 | once | TRBV19 | CASTRTAGVGETQYF
TRBJ1-6 | NA | TRBV28 | CASSSRGQGHSPLHF
TRBJ2-1 | NA | TRBV9 | CASSVGDNLNNEQFF
TRBJ2-5 | NA | TRBV7-3 | CASSYGGVYETQYF
TRBJ1-3 | NA | TRBV7-3 | CASSLSWGNTIYF
TRBJ2-1 | NA | TRBV7-9 | CASSATREQFF
TRBJ2-3 | NA | TRBV7-3 | CASSLGGLGDTQYF
TRBJ1-1 | NA | TRBV21-1 | CASSKGGGCGTEAFF
TRBJ2-5 | few | TRBV5-1 | CASSLGVGETQYF
TRBJ1-2 | NA | TRBV10-2 | CASSTLWGGNYGYTF
TRBJ2-3 | NA | TRBV28 | CASRGITDTQYF
TRBJ2-1 | NA | TRBV4-1 | CASSQGLEWHEQFF
TRBJ2-3 | NA | TRBV6-1 | CASSRSSEADTQYF
TRBJ1-3 | NA | TRBV10-3 | CAISESYQAGNTIYF
TRBJ2-7 | few | TRBV19 | CASSDGWEQYF
TRBJ1-5 | few | TRBV6-5 | CASSYSFQGDQPQHF
TRBJ2-5 | NA | TRBV14 | CASSQLRTSGGETQYF
TRBJ2-5 | NA | TRBV4-1 | CASSQDKTRELETQYF
TRBJ2-7 | once | TRBV5-1 | CASSLEGGYEQYF
TRBJ1-5 | NA | TRBV27 | CASSYLSNQPQHF
TRBJ2-3 | NA | TRBV20-1 | CSAGPTDTQYF
TRBJ1-5 | NA | TRBV28 | CASSSDGQSYQPQHF
TRBJ1-2 | NA | TRBV28 | CASMRGVDYGYTF
TRBJ2-1 | NA | TRBV21-1 | CARRRGAPPVSYNEQFF
TRBJ1-5 | once | TRBV28 | CASSLRTGGAGVVSNQPQHF
NA | NA | TRBV5-6 | CASSGQGAAYEQYF
TRBJ2-1 | NA | TRBV5-1 | CASSLLGNEQFF
TRBJ2-3 | NA | TRBV5-1 | CASRQGAPADTQYF